These T cell receptor beta chains were read from a single sample in a study of long-term antiretroviral therapy in people with HIV. Only in-frame clones appear in the TCRdb table, and some are missing; sequencing was by immunoSEQ multiplex PCR. The sample consists of more than 20,000 clones, about 84% of them appearing once. Sequenced here: unsorted PBMCs, sampled 0.5 years before starting antiretroviral therapy. All receptors come from a man between 35 and 55 years old with HIV. Both conserved end residues are part of each CDR3. D genes are given only for firm matches. Not every row has a clone size; where given, it reads once, few, many or a size class.

length	size	D	V	J	DNA	CDR3
13	NA	TRBD2	TRBV29-1	TRBJ2-1	TGCAGCTTAGGGACTAGCGCTGACAATGAGCAGTTCTTC	CSLGTSADNEQFF
12	NA	TRBD1	TRBV6-1	TRBJ1-2	TGTGCCAGCACGGGACAGGGCTATGGCTACACCTTC	CASTGQGYGYTF
15	NA	NA	TRBV6-5	TRBJ1-1	TGTGCCAGCACCCCGAGAAGAAACGGGAACACTGAAGCTTTCTTT	CASTPRRNGNTEAFF
15	NA	NA	TRBV7-2	TRBJ2-3	TGTGCCAGCAGCTTCGGAAGGCACGGCACAGATACGCAGTATTTT	CASSFGRHGTDTQYF
14	NA	NA	TRBV5-1	TRBJ1-1	TGCGCCAGCAGCTTACCATCCAAGGGAACTGAAGCTTTCTTT	CASSLPSKGTEAFF
17	NA	TRBD1	TRBV5-6	TRBJ2-6	TGTGCCAGCGAGCAGGGGGCGCGTTTAACTGGGGCCAACGTCCTGACTTTC	CASEQGARLTGANVLTF
16	NA	TRBD2	TRBV6-5	TRBJ2-1	TGTGCCAGCAGTTACTCGGCGGGGGGGGCCTACAATGAGCAGTTCTTC	CASSYSAGGAYNEQFF
12	NA	NA	TRBV9	TRBJ2-2	TGTGCCAGCAGCGTAGTTGGCGGGGAGCTGTTTTTT	CASSVVGGELFF
16	NA	TRBD1	TRBV7-2	TRBJ1-1	TGTGCCAGCAGCTTATTTCAGGGGGTGGTTGGCACTGAAGCTTTCTTT	CASSLFQGVVGTEAFF
15	NA	NA	TRBV5-4	TRBJ2-7	TGTGCCAGCAGCTTAAGTACAGGTTATTGGGACGAGCAGTACTTC	CASSLSTGYWDEQYF
14	NA	TRBD1	TRBV5-1	TRBJ2-3	TGCGCCAGCCGGGACAGCCCTAGCACAGATACGCAGTATTTT	CASRDSPSTDTQYF
16	NA	NA	TRBV6-5	TRBJ1-2	TGTGCCAGCAGTTACCTAATACCGGACAGCCAGGGTGGCTACACCTTC	CASSYLIPDSQGGYTF
15	NA	NA	TRBV2	TRBJ2-3	TGTGCCAGCAGTGTGGGCCGACCGGGGACAGATACGCAGTATTTT	CASSVGRPGTDTQYF
11	NA	NA	TRBV6-5	TRBJ2-1	TGTGCCAGCAGTTTCTTCGGTGAGCAGTTCTTC	CASSFFGEQFF
12	NA	NA	TRBV28	TRBJ1-2	TGTGCCAGCAGTACTGGGGCGGGAGGCTACACCTTC	CASSTGAGGYTF
13	NA	NA	TRBV4-3	TRBJ2-5	TGCGCCAGCAGCCAAGACAGGAAAGAGACCCAGTACTTC	CASSQDRKETQYF
15	NA	NA	TRBV7-2	TRBJ1-6	TGTGCCAGCAGCGATCCCGGGGCCGGCAATTCACCCCTCCACTTT	CASSDPGAGNSPLHF
19	NA	NA	TRBV27	TRBJ2-6	TGTGCCAGCAGTTCCTCCAGGGGTCGCGCTTTCTCTGGGGCCAACGTCCTGACTTTC	CASSSSRGRAFSGANVLTF
13	NA	NA	TRBV30	TRBJ2-3	TGTGCCTGGAGTCACCTGGAAACAGATACGCAGTATTTT	CAWSHLETDTQYF
13	NA	NA	TRBV6-5	TRBJ1-1	TGTGCCAGCAGTCTCGAGGGGGGGAGTGAAGCTTTCTTT	CASSLEGGSEAFF
14	NA	TRBD1	TRBV6-5	TRBJ2-7	TGTGCCAGCAGTCAACTGGACAGGATCTACGAGCAGTACTTC	CASSQLDRIYEQYF
13	NA	NA	TRBV2	TRBJ1-1	TGTGCCAGCTGCGTCACAGGGAACACTGAAGCTTTCTTT	CASCVTGNTEAFF
14	NA	NA	TRBV28	TRBJ1-2	TGTGCCAGCAGCCGTGGGGTAGGGTCCTATGGCTACACCTTC	CASSRGVGSYGYTF
16	NA	TRBD1	TRBV5-6	TRBJ1-2	TGTGCCAGCAGCTTGGCTGTGACAGGGTTCAGATATGGCTACACCTTC	CASSLAVTGFRYGYTF
18	once	NA	TRBV7-2	TRBJ1-6	TGTGCCAGCACCAAAACAACGGTCTTGAGCTCCTATAATTCACCCCTCCACTTT	CASTKTTVLSSYNSPLHF
14	NA	NA	TRBV6-5	TRBJ1-3	TGTGCCAGCAACTCGGGGGGCACGGGAAACACCATATATTTT	CASNSGGTGNTIYF
14	NA	TRBD2	TRBV11-2	TRBJ2-5	TGTGCCAGCAGCTTTCTTAGCGGGGGTGAGACCCAGTACTTC	CASSFLSGGETQYF
15	NA	NA	TRBV30	TRBJ2-3	TGTGCCTGGAGTGTTGGAGGGGTGAGAGCAGATACGCAGTATTTT	CAWSVGGVRADTQYF
15	few	NA	TRBV9	TRBJ1-5	TGTGCCAGCAGCCTCCAGGGTTTACTTGATCAGCCCCAGCATTTT	CASSLQGLLDQPQHF
12	NA	NA	TRBV21-1	TRBJ1-1	TGTGCCAGGGGGGAAGGGGGCACTGAAGCTTTCTTT	CARGEGGTEAFF
13	NA	NA	TRBV11-2	TRBJ1-5	TGTGCCAGCAGTTACAGGGAGTCTCAGCCCCAGCATTTT	CASSYRESQPQHF
14	NA	NA	TRBV7-9	TRBJ2-7	TGTGCCAGCAGCTTGCCGGGACTCTCCTACGAGCAGTACTTC	CASSLPGLSYEQYF
17	NA	TRBD2	TRBV7-2	TRBJ2-7	TGTGCCAGCAGCTCAACCCTTACTAGCGTCAACTCCTACGAGCAGTACTTC	CASSSTLTSVNSYEQYF
17	NA	TRBD2	TRBV7-6	TRBJ2-5	TGTGCCAGCAGCCCTACCGGGACTAGCGGGGTACAAGAGACCCAGTACTTC	CASSPTGTSGVQETQYF
15	NA	NA	TRBV7-9	TRBJ2-5	TGTGCCAGCAGCTTAGCCTCAGGGGGGATAGCGACCCAGTACTTC	CASSLASGGIATQYF
14	NA	TRBD1	TRBV5-1	TRBJ2-7	TGCGCCAGCAGCTTAGGGACAGGCTTCTACGAGCAGTACTTC	CASSLGTGFYEQYF
14	NA	NA	TRBV5-4	TRBJ1-1	TGTGCCAGCAGCTTGTGGCAGGGAAGGACTGAAGCTTTCTTT	CASSLWQGRTEAFF
13	NA	NA	TRBV9	TRBJ2-3	TGTGCCAGCAGCCCCCCTGTGACAGATACGCAGTATTTT	CASSPPVTDTQYF
14	NA	NA	TRBV5-6	TRBJ2-7	TGTGCCAGCAGCTCCCCGGGACATAGTTACGAGCAGTACTTC	CASSSPGHSYEQYF
16	few	NA	TRBV18	TRBJ2-4	TGTGCCAGCTCACCGGGAGTAGCCGGCGCCAAAAACATTCAGTACTTC	CASSPGVAGAKNIQYF
15	once	NA	TRBV6-1	TRBJ2-5	TGTGCCAGCAGCGTCGAGGGGGGAAGCGGAGAGACCCAGTACTTC	CASSVEGGSGETQYF
14	NA	NA	TRBV19	TRBJ1-4	TGTGCCAGTAGACGGGGGCAGGGTGGAGAAAAACTGTTTTTT	CASRRGQGGEKLFF